Below are 10 T cell receptor beta chains sequenced from a single sample in a study of blood T cell repertoires in COVID-19. The assay was immunoSEQ multiplex PCR, and TCRdb's table has in-frame clones only and misses some. The sample lists some 460,000 clones, nearly 90% occurring once. The specimen sequenced was PBMCs or T cells enriched from blood (not recorded which). Every receptor here comes from a woman under 30 with acute COVID-19.

This sequence joins TRBV7-9 and TRBJ1-1; TRBD1 agrees at 10 bases. The CDR3 contains 15 residues. CDR1 and CDR2 (germline): SEHNR, FQNEAQ (reference sequence). Trimming at V came to 6 bases and at J to 2 bases, leaving 6 bases not matched to a gene. As DNA, the CDR3 is TGTGCCAGCAGAATCGGGACAGGGGCTAACACTGAAGCTTTCTTT. Amino acids: CASRIGTGANTEAFF. The variable domain in full, with the rest retrieved from reference TRBV7-9 and TRBJ1-1, is DTGVSQNPRHKITKRGQNVTFRCDPISEHNRLYWYRQTLGQGPEFLTYFQNEAQLEKSRLLSDRFSAERPKGSFSTLEIQRTEQGDSAMYLCASRIGTGANTEAFFGQGTRLTVV.

J is TRBJ2-4 and V is TRBV30; no firm D call. This CDR3 region has 14 residues. V was trimmed by 4 bases and J by 0 bases, leaving 10 bases between them. Germline-derived CDR1 and CDR2 are GTSNPN and SVGIG (reference sequence). CDR3 DNA sequence: TGTGCCTGGAACAGAGAACTAGCCAAAAACATTCAGTACTTC. Translation: CAWNRELAKNIQYF.

The chain combines TRBV18 with TRBJ2-3, with a weak D call TRBD2 (5 bases). V lost 5 bases to trimming and J lost 4 bases, with 10 bases between them. CDR3 length equals 13 residues. Germline V gene data show CDR1 as KGHSH and CDR2 as LQKENI. The CDR3 DNA follows: TGTGCCAGCTCAGGACTCGAGGCAGATACGCAGTATTTT. It yields the protein CASSGLEADTQYF.

This clone came up once. The chain is built from TRBV5-4 and TRBJ2-3, with a tentative D call TRBD2 (6 bases). CDR3 length equals 15 residues. The V end was cut by 1 base, the J end by 5 bases, with 14 bases between. The V gene's germline CDR1 is SGHNT and CDR2 YYREEE (reference sequence). The CDR3 DNA reads as TGTGCCAGCAGCTTGACTAGCTATCCACAAGATACGCAGTATTTT. Residues: CASSLTSYPQDTQYF.

This chain links TRBV29-1 with TRBJ2-1, with 11 bases aligning to TRBD1. This CDR3 contains 14 residues. V shed 6 bases and J 7 bases; nucleotides not matched to a gene: 8. Germline V gene sequence: CDR1 SQVTM, CDR2 ANQGSEA. The CDR3 reads CSVVPGTGGNEQFF. The DNA of the CDR3 is TGCAGCGTAGTGCCGGGGACAGGGGGTAATGAGCAGTTCTTC.

V usage is TRBV19 and J usage is TRBJ1-1; TRBD1 matches 8 bases. This CDR3 contains 16 residues. Germline V gene lookup returns CDR1 LNHDA and CDR2 SQIVND (reference sequence). V shed 7 bases and J 5 bases; nucleotides not matched to a gene: 15. CDR3 region: CASKGQGGVRGTEAFF. CDR3 sequence (DNA): TGTGCCAGTAAAGGACAGGGCGGGGTAAGGGGGACTGAAGCTTTCTTT.

This chain joins TRBV18 and TRBJ2-3; the D is unclear. The CDR3 contains 14 residues. V dropped 2 bases and J dropped 0 bases, with 6 bases sitting between them. In germline, CDR1 is KGHSH, CDR2 LQKENI. CDR3: CASSPLSSTDTQYF. In DNA form, the CDR3 reads TGTGCCAGCTCACCATTGAGCAGCACAGATACGCAGTATTTT.

V and J are TRBV7-9 and TRBJ1-5, with 9 bases that match TRBD1. The V gene end was trimmed by 5 bases and the J gene end by 1 base; junction bases not matched to a gene: 3. The germline V gene has CDR1 SEHNR and CDR2 FQNEAQ (reference sequence). This CDR3 has 15 residues. DNA of the CDR3: TGTGCCAGCAGCCCCGGGACAGGGAGCAATCAGCCCCAGCATTTT. Its protein is CASSPGTGSNQPQHF.

The chain employs TRBV6-5 and TRBJ1-4; 7 bases are shared with TRBD1. V shed 5 bases and J 4 bases; nucleotides not matched to a gene: 4. Per germline, CDR1 MNHEY and CDR2 SVGAGI. This CDR3 is 14 amino acids long. The CDR3 reads CASSPGGFNEKLFF. DNA for the CDR3: TGTGCCAGCAGTCCAGGGGGTTTTAATGAAAAACTGTTTTTT.

The chain has TRBV5-4 and TRBJ2-5, with 11 bases matching TRBD1. CDR1 and CDR2 (germline): SGHNT, YYREEE (reference sequence). Losses at the gene ends were 4 bases for V and 5 bases for J; bases not matched to a gene: 10. This CDR3 has 16 amino acids. The CDR3 sequence is CASSEPGQGARETQYF. DNA of the CDR3: TGTGCCAGCAGCGAACCCGGACAGGGGGCGCGGGAGACCCAGTACTTC.